This T cell receptor (beta chain) was sequenced in a study of blood T cell repertoires in COVID-19 (TCRdb year 2020). As for the study more broadly: Samples from collaborators originated in the United States, Italy and Spain and spanned both the acute and convalescent phases of COVID-19. The samples were drawn from two sources: the first 160 participants of the ongoing ImmuneRACE study, and 1,254 subjects contributed by 6 global collaborators. The prospective study material was composed of cDNA or gDNA derived from T cells, B-cell-depleted T cells, or PBMCs. HLA class I and class II types, where available, came from metadata supplied by the sample provider rather than from assay-based typing. The repertoires were released in a freely available public database intended as a resource for research on the immune response to SARS-CoV-2. The dataset comprised deeply sampled blood TCRbeta repertoires from subjects exposed to, actively infected with, or recovered from COVID-19. Nearly every sample came with metadata listing a de-identified subject ID, COVID-19 status, age in years and sex.

Whole blood was collected in K2EDTA tubes by collaborating institutions according to the institutions' own protocols. For TCRbeta analysis, collaborators shipped samples in one of three forms: frozen whole blood, isolated PBMCs, or DNA extracted from either of those sample types. TCRbeta CDR3 regions were amplified from genomic DNA by means of the immunoSEQ Assay, a bias-controlled multiplex PCR. The published analysis was carried out like this. The number of nucleated cells in each sample was estimated from the amplification of reference gene primers within the assay. Sequence reads were collapsed and filtered to measure the absolute abundance of every unique TCRbeta CDR3 rearrangement. For each sample, productive Simpson clonality was calculated by taking the square root of Simpson's diversity index across productive rearrangements. The table was pulled from immuneACCESS by TCRdb, which kept in-frame rearrangements only. Such tables lose some clones; where checked, under half of the loss comes from unresolved V genes, and the rest has no known cause. V, J and clone size are those of that table, while D and trimming were read from the DNA. This sample is represented by about 150,000 clones; 87% of them were singletons. The top ten clones comprise roughly 4.5% of the sample.

CDR3 length: 14 amino acids, cysteine to phenylalanine. This entry keeps only the CDR3 DNA: 42 bases, framed from base 1. V and J lose 2 bases and 2 bases, and a span of 8 bases separates them. CDR1 and CDR2 (SGHKS, YYEKEE) derive from the germline V gene (reference sequence). Remarks on this clone: Its binding antigen is unknown. No much larger clone is present one base from it, and per-base qualities are unavailable.

The paper as a whole reports these results and caveats: Clinical and demographic metadata were provided uncurated, with the amount varying by source and participant.

The receptor comes from a woman in her fifties or sixties with active or convalescent COVID-19. Sequencing used peripheral blood. The receptor chain draws on TRBV5-5 and TRBJ1-5; the D gene identity is not certain. The nucleotide sequence reads as follows: TGTGCCAGCAGCTTAAGTGGAGGCAATCAGCCCCAGCATTTT. This codes for CASSLSGGNQPQHF.